The table lists the clone carrying this TCR beta chain with a few counts. Other nucleotide sequences in the sample specify the same CDR3. The whole isolated RNA underwent reverse transcription, so sequencing captured expressed TCRB transcripts. Clones were sequenced by immunoSEQ multiplex PCR, and TCRdb holds only the in-frame ones, with some missing. This sample has approximately 140,000 clones, with 6.5% to 8.5% found just once. It was via CD45RO/CCR7/CD25/CD127/CD95/CD27 that CD4+ naive, central memory, regulatory and stem cell-like memory cells were sorted. The sample originates from a study of beta chain features in type 1 diabetes. Overall study: Taken together, all samples contributed around 100,000,000 examined sorted cells.

From germline, CDR1 is GTSNPN and CDR2 SVGIG (reference sequence). The CDR3 consists of 11 residues. The V gene lost 3 bases and the J gene lost 8 bases, with 10 bases spanning the gap. Sequences were obtained from central memory CD4+ T cells from blood. The sequence was obtained from a woman aged 25 to 39 in good health. The chain carries TRBV30 and TRBJ1-2, with D perhaps matching TRBD1 (5 bases). The CDR3 sequence is CAWSQGGGYTF. DNA of the CDR3: TGTGCCTGGAGCCAGGGCGGCGGCTACACCTTC.